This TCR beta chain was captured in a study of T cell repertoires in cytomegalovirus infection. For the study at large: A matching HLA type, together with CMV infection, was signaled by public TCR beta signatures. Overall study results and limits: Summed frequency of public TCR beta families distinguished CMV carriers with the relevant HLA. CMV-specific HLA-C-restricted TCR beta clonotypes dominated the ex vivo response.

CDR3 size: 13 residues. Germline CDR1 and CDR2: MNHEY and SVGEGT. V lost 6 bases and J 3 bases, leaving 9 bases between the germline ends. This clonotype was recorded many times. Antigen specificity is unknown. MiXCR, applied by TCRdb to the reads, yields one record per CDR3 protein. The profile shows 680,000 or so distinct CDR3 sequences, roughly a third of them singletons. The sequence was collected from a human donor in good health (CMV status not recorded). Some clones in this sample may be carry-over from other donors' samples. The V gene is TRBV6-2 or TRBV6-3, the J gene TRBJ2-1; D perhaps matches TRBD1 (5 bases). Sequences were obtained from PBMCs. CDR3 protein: CASSRAVYNEQFF. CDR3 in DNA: TGTGCCAGCAGCAGGGCGGTCTACAATGAGCAGTTCTTC.